Here is one T cell receptor beta chain with its context. Its cognate antigen is unknown. Profiled with immunoSEQ multiplex PCR; TCRdb holds only in-frame clones, not every one. The profile shows over 30,000 clones, around 85% of them singletons. The data were obtained in a study of OX40 agonist ivuxolimab in advanced cancers. Study at large: The study treated patients with ivuxolimab, an agonistic anti-OX40 (CD134) antibody. Study findings and constraints: Some of the nonresponding patients also showed low levels of normalized T-cell clonal expansion. Among the least clonally expanded were partial responders at 0.1-3.0 mg/kg.

Cycle 7 day 1, cycle 4 day 1, and baseline were the timepoints at which blood was sampled. The length of the CDR3 is 13 residues. Trimming cost V 4 bases and J 4 bases; bases outside gene matches: 3. Looked up from germline, CDR1 is MDHEN and CDR2 is SYDVKM. This sequence originates from an adult with an advanced solid tumor such as melanoma, head and neck, liver or kidney cancer. The sequenced sample was CD4+ or CD8+ T cells sorted from blood, obtained in a trial of the OX40 agonist ivuxolimab. V usage is TRBV28 and J usage is TRBJ1-1; TRBD1 agrees at 7 bases. The CDR3 DNA sequence: TGTGCCAGCAGTTCCCGGACAGGCACTGAAGCTTTCTTT. Amino acids: CASSSRTGTEAFF.